Listed here are 9 T cell receptor beta chains from one sample, sequenced in a study of cytomegalovirus exposure and HLA in healthy donors. Both 60 Vbeta primers and 13 Jbeta primers went into the PCR. Libraries were prepared by immunoSEQ multiplex PCR; TCRdb keeps only in-frame clonotypes and omits some of them. The data show about 130,000 clones, with 65% to 75% seen just once and roughly 6% held by the top ten. Sequenced material: PBMCs. The receptors shown here come from a woman between 50 and 59 years old in good health and CMV-seropositive.

The gene calls are TRBV5-1 and TRBJ2-6; no clear D. Trimming stripped 5 bases from V and 3 bases from J, with 9 bases between. Per germline, CDR1 SGHRS and CDR2 YFSETQ. CDR3 length: 14 amino acids. The CDR3 sequence: CASRTVDGANVLTF. CDR3 bases: TGCGCCAGCAGAACAGTGGATGGGGCCAACGTCCTGACTTTC.

V usage is TRBV27 and J usage is TRBJ2-5; 10 bases fit TRBD1. Losses at the gene ends were 8 bases for V and 5 bases for J; bases not matched to a gene: 29. CDR3 length: 21 amino acids. Germline loops: CDR1 MNHEY, CDR2 SMNVEV (reference sequence). The CDR3 DNA reads as TGTGCCAGCCTCCTTTTTGCCACTCGGGACAGGGGATGGGTAACTGGGGAGACCCAGTACTTC. Encoded protein: CASLLFATRDRGWVTGETQYF.

This chain connects TRBV23-1 to TRBJ2-7, with D perhaps TRBD1 (5 bases). TRBV23-1 is an open reading frame, and its role is uncertain. This CDR3 spans 14 amino acids. Trimming took off 4 bases at V and 2 bases at J, with 12 bases between the two ends. The CDR3 nucleotides are TGCGCCAGCAGTCGGGTCGACAGCACCTACGAGCAGTACTTC. It yields the protein CASSRVDSTYEQYF.

The chain couples TRBV18 to TRBJ1-2; possibly TRBD1 for D (6 bases). Looked up from germline, CDR1 is KGHSH and CDR2 is LQKENI. CDR3 length equals 13 residues. Trimming removed 3 bases at V and 8 bases at J, with 13 bases between. In nucleotides, the CDR3 is TGTGCCAGCTCACCCCAGGGGCAATGGGGCTACACCTTC. Translation: CASSPQGQWGYTF.

The chain carries TRBV11-2 and TRBJ2-3; 10 positions agree with TRBD2. This CDR3 contains 17 residues. Per germline, CDR1 SGHAT and CDR2 FQNNGV. J was trimmed by 5 bases and V by 7 bases; bases with no gene match: 15. In nucleotides, the CDR3 is TGTGCCAGCACCGGGGGCCCCGGACTAGCGGTGAGAGATACGCAGTATTTT. This sequence encodes CASTGGPGLAVRDTQYF.

The V and J genes are TRBV29-1 and TRBJ1-1; no firm D call. The CDR3 length is 13 residues. V was trimmed by 7 bases and J by 3 bases, leaving 15 bases between them. Per the germline V gene, CDR1 is SQVTM and CDR2 is ANQGSEA. The CDR3 reads CSAGVGWDTEAFF. The DNA of the CDR3 is TGCAGCGCCGGGGTGGGGTGGGACACTGAAGCTTTCTTT.

CDR3 DNA: TGTGCCAGCAGCTTTCCGGGAGCAGAGACCCAGTACTTC. Protein sequence: CASSFPGAETQYF. This chain links TRBV7-2 with TRBJ2-5; weak D call: TRBD2 (6 bases). The V gene's germline CDR1 is SGHTA and CDR2 FQGNSA. CDR3 length equals 13 residues. Trimming removed 3 bases from V and 4 bases from J, with 9 bases in between.

The V and J genes are TRBV5-5 and TRBJ1-5; D call uncertain. Trimming shortened V by 7 bases and J by 3 bases, and 17 bases separated the two germline ends. CDR1 is SGHKS, CDR2 YYEKEE, per germline (reference sequence). There are 15 residues in the CDR3. The CDR3 DNA is TGTGCCAGCGGCAATCGCCTTGGTGTCAATCAGCCCCAGCATTTT. It codes for CASGNRLGVNQPQHF. The full variable domain, completed using reference TRBV5-5 and TRBJ1-5, is DAGVTQSPTHLIKTRGQQVTLRCSPISGHKSVSWYQQVLGQGPQFIFQYYEKEERGRGNFPDRFSARQFPNYSSELNVNALLLGDSALYLCASGNRLGVNQPQHFGDGTRLSIL.

A few counts support this clone. The chain combines TRBV5-1 with TRBJ1-2; weak D call: TRBD1 (5 bases). This CDR3 has 14 residues. Per the germline V gene, CDR1 is SGHRS and CDR2 is YFSETQ. V was shortened by 3 bases and J by 2 bases, with 11 bases between the two germline ends. CDR3 sequence: CASSSPGVNYGYTF. As DNA, the CDR3 is TGCGCCAGCAGCTCCCCGGGGGTCAACTATGGCTACACCTTC.